These 7 T cell receptor beta chains were sequenced from one sample in a study of T cells in Graves' hyperthyroidism and ophthalmopathy. TCR beta CDR3 sequences were amplified from RNA transcripts. A set of HTBI primers served as the primers for a first-round RT-PCR of the TCR CDR3. MiXCR, applied by TCRdb to the multiplex PCR reads, yields one record per CDR3 protein. In the table there are 300,000 to 400,000 distinct CDR3 sequences, roughly 15% of which are singletons. The sequencing input was blood. The receptors were gathered from a woman aged 25 to 39 with Graves' ophthalmopathy.

This clonotype was seen ten or more times. The chain couples TRBV2 to TRBJ1-5, with 7 bases aligning to TRBD1. The trim removed 5 bases at V and 5 bases at J, leaving 3 bases unmatched. This CDR3 has 13 amino acids. Germline V gene data show CDR1 as SNHLY and CDR2 as FYNNEI. The CDR3, as DNA: TGTGCCAGCAGTAAAACAGGGGATCAGCCCCAGCATTTT. This sequence encodes CASSKTGDQPQHF.

This clonotype has at least ten counts. The V gene is TRBV20-1, the J gene TRBJ2-2; 11 bases map to TRBD2. V was pared by 6 bases and J by 8 bases, with 14 bases of the junction left unmatched. Germline-derived CDR1 and CDR2 are DFQATT and SNEGSKA (reference sequence). The CDR3 has 16 amino acids. The CDR3: CSAISGGAPGFGELFF. DNA for the CDR3: TGCAGTGCAATTAGCGGGGGGGCCCCCGGATTTGGGGAGCTGTTTTTT.

This clonotype was seen only once. A clone one base away is much larger, so this may be a read error. V and J are TRBV19 and TRBJ2-3; D not certain. CDR1 and CDR2 from the germline V gene are LNHDA and SQIVND (reference sequence). CDR3 size: 14 residues. Trimming stripped 5 bases from V and 2 bases from J, with 11 bases between. CDR3 loop: CASSVGQTTDTQYF. The CDR3 nucleotides read TGTGCCAGTAGTGTAGGCCAGACCACAGATACGCAGTATTTT.

This sequence joins TRBV12-5 and TRBJ2-2, with D unclear. Looked up from germline, CDR1 is LGHNT and CDR2 is FRNRAP. The V end was cut by 0 bases, the J end by 6 bases, with 5 bases between. CDR3 length: 13 residues. The CDR3 coding sequence is TGTGCTAGTGGTTTGGTACGCGCCGGGGAGCTGTTTTTT. Translated, it gives CASGLVRAGELFF. The full variable domain, completed using reference TRBV12-5 and TRBJ2-2, is DARVTQTPRHKVTEMGQEVTMRCQPILGHNTVFWYRQTMMQGLELLAYFRNRAPLDDSGMPKDRFSAEMPDATLATLKIQPSEPRDSAVYFCASGLVRAGELFFGEGSRLTVL.

This clonotype has at least ten counts. The rearrangement uses TRBV27 and TRBJ1-2; D remains ambiguous. The CDR3 covers 14 residues. From germline, CDR1 is MNHEY and CDR2 SMNVEV (reference sequence). V was clipped by 6 bases and J by 0 bases, with 11 bases between them. The CDR3 sequence: CASSAGGSNYGYTF. CDR3 bases: TGTGCCAGCAGCGCGGGCGGTTCTAACTATGGCTACACCTTC.

Many counts were recorded for this clonotype. The chain recombines TRBV28 with TRBJ2-7; perhaps TRBD2 as D (6 bases). Germline V gene lookup returns CDR1 MDHEN and CDR2 SYDVKM. Deletions cut 2 bases from V and 0 bases from J, with 8 bases between. There are 14 residues in the CDR3. CDR3 region: CASSLPTSSYEQYF. CDR3 sequence (DNA): TGTGCCAGCAGTTTACCGACTAGCTCCTACGAGCAGTACTTC.

This clonotype was detected many times. Relative to the germline gene, one junction end is altered; a read error may explain this. The V and J genes are TRBV3-1 and TRBJ1-1; no reliable D call. Germline V gives CDR1 LGHDT, CDR2 YNNKEL (reference sequence). CDR3 size: 16 residues. The CDR3 region is CASNQDSEGQNTEAFF. The CDR3 region has the DNA TGTGCCAGCAACCAAGATTCGGAGGGCCAGAACACTGAAGCTTTCTTT.